This T cell receptor beta chain comes out of a study of CD8 T cells in Susac syndrome. Unmatched junction bases numbered 2, after V lost 2 bases and J lost 1 base. CDR1 SQVTM and CDR2 ANQGSEA come from the germline V gene. This CDR3 is 14 amino acids long. Notes on this clonotype: Its antigen is undetermined.

General study points: The number of individuals included in the study's TCR sequencing and HLA analysis was acknowledged as relatively small.

The authors sequenced TCR beta from blood CD8+ and CD4+ T cells. RNA totalling about 0.45 to 1 ug underwent reverse transcription with random hexamers. TCR beta CDR3 was amplified by immunoSEQ multiplex PCR. This amplification extended across 54 Vbeta and 13 Jbeta segments. TCRdb ran MiXCR on the immunoSEQ multiplex PCR reads and lists one entry per CDR3 protein. Seen here are over 95,000 distinct CDR3 sequences, 80% to 95% observed once, and the top ten hold 0.13% to 0.15%. The sequenced material came from CD4+ T cells from PBMCs. This rearrangement joins TRBV29-1 to TRBJ1-3, with 7 bases identical to TRBD1. The TCR was taken from a human donor in good health. CDR3 coding DNA: TGCAGCGTTGAAAACAGGGGTTCTGGAAACACCATATATTTT. This translates into CSVENRGSGNTIYF.